The present T cell receptor beta chain was sequenced within a study of regulatory T cells in long-lasting Graves disease. Broader study findings: Thyroid tissue went unexamined; only peripheral blood was analyzed. Accuracy could have been hurt by small sample size. TCR diversity was lower in persistent Graves' patients (versus newly diagnosed ones).

Indicated time point: persistent/refractory GD, antithyroid drugs over 5 years with positive TRAb. RNA isolated from PBMCs was used to make the TCR library. The V and J ends lost 3 bases and 6 bases, in that order; junction bases with no gene match: 6. Germline values: CDR1 SGHTA, CDR2 FQGNSA. There are 15 residues in the CDR3. With iRepertoire HTBI primers and Arm-PCR of CDR3 regions, TCR beta libraries were built. TCRdb reprocessed the multiplex PCR reads via MiXCR and lists one record per CDR3 protein. The table records around 400,000 distinct CDR3 sequences, about a quarter of them present only once. In this sample, this clonotype turned up a few times. Antigen: not known.

This sequence joins TRBV7-2 and TRBJ2-1; 9 bases are a match to TRBD1. This clonotype was sampled from a female donor with Graves disease. Sequencing used peripheral blood mononuclear cells (PBMCs), obtained when the disease was refractory, from a patient treated with antithyroid drugs. The CDR3 coding sequence is TGTGCCAGCAGCTTGGACAGGGGCCTAGGCAATGAGCAGTTCTTC. Translation gives CASSLDRGLGNEQFF.